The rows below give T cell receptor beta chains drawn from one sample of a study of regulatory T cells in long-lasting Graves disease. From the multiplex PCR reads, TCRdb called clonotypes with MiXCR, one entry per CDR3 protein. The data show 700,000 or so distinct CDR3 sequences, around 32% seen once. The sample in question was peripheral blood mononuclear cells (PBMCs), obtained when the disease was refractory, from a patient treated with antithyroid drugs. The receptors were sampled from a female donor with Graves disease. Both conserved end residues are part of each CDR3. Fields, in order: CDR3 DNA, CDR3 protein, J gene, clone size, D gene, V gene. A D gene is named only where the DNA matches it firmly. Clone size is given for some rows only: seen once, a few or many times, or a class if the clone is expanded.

DNA: TGTGCCAGCAGCTCGACAGGGGATAACACTGAAGCTTTCTTT; CDR3: CASSSTGDNTEAFF; J: TRBJ1-1; size: -; D: TRBD1; V: TRBV7-9
DNA: TGTGCCAGCAGTTTAGCAGTGACAGGGCCTAATGAAAAACTGTTTTTT; CDR3: CASSLAVTGPNEKLFF; J: TRBJ1-4; size: few; D: TRBD1; V: TRBV12-3/TRBV12-4
DNA: TGCAGTGCTAGGGGGACAGGGTCGGCCTACGAGCAGTACTTC; CDR3: CSARGTGSAYEQYF; J: TRBJ2-7; size: -; D: TRBD1; V: TRBV20-1
DNA: TGTGCCAGCAGTTCTACCGGGACAGGGGATGAAAAACTGTTTTTT; CDR3: CASSSTGTGDEKLFF; J: TRBJ1-4; size: -; D: TRBD1; V: TRBV7-9
DNA: TGTGCCAGCAGTTTAGCGTCCAGGACTACCAATCAGCCCCAGCATTTT; CDR3: CASSLASRTTNQPQHF; J: TRBJ1-5; size: many; D: -; V: TRBV12-3/TRBV12-4
DNA: TGTGCCAGCAGCTTAGGCCAACTACCGAACACTGAAGCTCTCTTT; CDR3: CASSLGQLPNTEALF; J: TRBJ1-1; size: -; D: -; V: TRBV7-9
DNA: TGTGCCAGCAGTGAAGCGCTTCAAGGAGTGAACACTGAAGCTTTCTTT; CDR3: CASSEALQGVNTEAFF; J: TRBJ1-1; size: -; D: -; V: TRBV2
DNA: TGTGCCAGCAGTTTATATGTTGAGGGGCCCATTCAGTACTTC; CDR3: CASSLYVEGPIQYF; J: TRBJ2-4; size: few; D: -; V: TRBV28
DNA: TGTGCCAGTAGTGTAGGTCCGGACAGGGACTATGGCTACACCTTC; CDR3: CASSVGPDRDYGYTF; J: TRBJ1-2; size: -; D: TRBD1; V: TRBV19
DNA: TGTGCTAGTGGGCCAGGGTACGGAAACACCATATATTTT; CDR3: CASGPGYGNTIYF; J: TRBJ1-3; size: few; D: -; V: TRBV12-5
DNA: TGTGCCAGCAGTTGGGCGAACACAGATACGCAGTATTTT; CDR3: CASSWANTDTQYF; J: TRBJ2-3; size: once; D: -; V: TRBV12-3/TRBV12-4
DNA: TGTGCCAGTAGCGCACTAGCGGGAGTACACAATGAGCAGTTCTTC; CDR3: CASSALAGVHNEQFF; J: TRBJ2-1; size: few; D: TRBD2; V: TRBV19
DNA: TGTGCCAGCAGTTTAGGTGGAGCAGGGGTCGGCTACACCTTC; CDR3: CASSLGGAGVGYTF; J: TRBJ1-2; size: few; D: -; V: TRBV28
DNA: TGTGCCAGCAGTGGGGACGGTTCACCCCTCCACTTT; CDR3: CASSGDGSPLHF; J: TRBJ1-6; size: few; D: -; V: TRBV6-1
DNA: TGTGCCAGCAGCCCAAGGTACCCTAGGAGAGAGACCCAGTACTTC; CDR3: CASSPRYPRRETQYF; J: TRBJ2-5; size: many; D: -; V: TRBV12-3/TRBV12-4
DNA: TGTGCCAGCAGTTGGGGGGCTCAGCCCCAGCATTTT; CDR3: CASSWGAQPQHF; J: TRBJ1-5; size: many; D: -; V: TRBV28
DNA: TGTGCCAGCATCTCAGGACGGCCAGCGGACACTGAAGCTTTCTTT; CDR3: CASISGRPADTEAFF; J: TRBJ1-1; size: -; D: -; V: TRBV28
DNA: TGTGCCAGCAGTTTCTTCGGACAGGGGGGCTATGGCTACACCTTC; CDR3: CASSFFGQGGYGYTF; J: TRBJ1-2; size: many; D: TRBD1; V: TRBV28
DNA: TGTGCCAGCAGTGAGGCTGGAGATCAGCCCCAGCATTTT; CDR3: CASSEAGDQPQHF; J: TRBJ1-5; size: few; D: -; V: TRBV25-1
DNA: TGTGCCAGCAGCCCTAATAACGCTGTAGGGGAGCTGTTTTTT; CDR3: CASSPNNAVGELFF; J: TRBJ2-2; size: -; D: -; V: TRBV3-1